The T cell receptor (beta chain) under discussion was sequenced for a study of T cells in Graves' hyperthyroidism and ophthalmopathy. In its sample, this clonotype was seen many times. The CDR3 regions of TCR beta were amplified from RNA transcripts. The HTBI primer set drove a first-round RT-PCR of the TCR CDR3. A single record per CDR3 protein comes from TCRdb applying MiXCR to the multiplex PCR reads. The sample holds some 350,000 distinct CDR3 sequences, 25% seen once. The length of the CDR3 is 16 residues. The V gene end was trimmed by 3 bases and the J gene end by 7 bases; junction bases not matched to a gene: 6. CDR1 is SGHAT, CDR2 FQNNGV, per germline.

The V call is TRBV11-2, the J call TRBJ2-1; 13 nucleotides align to TRBD2. The sequence derives from a man aged 45-65 years with Graves' hyperthyroidism. The sequencing input was blood. CDR3 sequence: CASSFWTSGSGNEQFF. CDR3 coding DNA: TGTGCCAGCAGCTTCTGGACTAGCGGGAGTGGGAATGAGCAGTTCTTC.